This TCR beta chain came from a study of identical twins. Germline CDR1 is SGHTA and CDR2 is FQGNSA. The CDR3 is 15 amino acids. V was trimmed by 2 bases and J by 3 bases, leaving 12 bases between them. This clonotype has at least ten counts. Healthy Caucasians were all of the donors. TCRdb processed the 5' RACE reads anew with MiXCR; each CDR3 protein has one entry. The data contain 300,000 to 400,000 distinct CDR3 sequences, roughly 10% of them singletons. The specimen sequenced was naive T cells sorted from blood. The sequence was obtained from a woman in her forties or fifties in good health. V and J are TRBV7-2 and TRBJ2-3; D possibly corresponds to TRBD1 (5 bases). CDR3 in amino acids: CASSLQGVITDTQYF. CDR3 sequence (DNA): TGTGCCAGCAGCTTACAGGGTGTTATAACAGATACGCAGTATTTT. Full variable domain (remainder filled in from reference TRBV7-2 and TRBJ2-3): GAGVSQSPSNKVTEKGKDVELRCDPISGHTALYWYRQSLGQGLEFLIYFQGNSAPDKSGLPSDRFSAERTGGSVSTLTIQRTQQEDSAVYLCASSLQGVITDTQYFGPGTRLTVL.